This T cell receptor beta chain is drawn from a study of T cells in Graves' hyperthyroidism and ophthalmopathy. Study as a whole: Peripheral blood was collected at initial diagnosis, before any treatment.

Amplification targeted TCR beta CDR3 regions from RNA transcripts. An initial round of RT-PCR targeting the TCR CDR3 relied on the HTBI primer set. MiXCR, applied by TCRdb to the multiplex PCR reads, yields one record per CDR3 protein. This sample has 600,000 to 800,000 distinct CDR3 sequences, with roughly 32% found just once. There are 16 residues in the CDR3. Germline V gene lookup returns CDR1 LGHNA and CDR2 YSLEER. V shed 3 bases and J 2 bases; nucleotides not matched to a gene: 6. In patients aged 18 to 65, hyperthyroidism was newly diagnosed, with duration under 2 months. The sequenced material came from blood. J is TRBJ2-5 and V is TRBV4-3; 10 bases agree with TRBD1. The TCR was taken from a woman in her forties with Graves' hyperthyroidism. The CDR3 here is CASSHPGQGVQETQYF. Here the CDR3 DNA reads TGCGCCAGCAGCCACCCAGGACAGGGGGTTCAAGAGACCCAGTACTTC.